Sequencing of this T cell receptor (beta chain) was carried out in a study of blood T cell repertoires in COVID-19. In the study overall: Whether acute or convalescent, the COVID-19 samples came from the United States, Italy and Spain.

TCRdb's table, derived via immunoSEQ multiplex PCR, lists solely in-frame clones and lacks some. Among about 240,000 clones listed, around 90% were seen once. This clone was recorded only once. The CDR3 extends over 15 amino acids. V shed 10 bases and J shed 5 bases, with 20 bases lying between them. The germline CDR1 and CDR2 sequences are SNHLY and FYNNEI. The receptor's source is a woman aged 25 to 45 with acute COVID-19. V and J are TRBV2 and TRBJ1-4; D is possibly TRBD1 (6 bases). The sample consisted of PBMCs or T cells enriched from blood (not recorded which). CDR3 sequence: CATTMSGQTNEKLFF. DNA for the CDR3: TGTGCCACAACAATGAGCGGACAGACAAATGAAAAACTGTTTTTT.